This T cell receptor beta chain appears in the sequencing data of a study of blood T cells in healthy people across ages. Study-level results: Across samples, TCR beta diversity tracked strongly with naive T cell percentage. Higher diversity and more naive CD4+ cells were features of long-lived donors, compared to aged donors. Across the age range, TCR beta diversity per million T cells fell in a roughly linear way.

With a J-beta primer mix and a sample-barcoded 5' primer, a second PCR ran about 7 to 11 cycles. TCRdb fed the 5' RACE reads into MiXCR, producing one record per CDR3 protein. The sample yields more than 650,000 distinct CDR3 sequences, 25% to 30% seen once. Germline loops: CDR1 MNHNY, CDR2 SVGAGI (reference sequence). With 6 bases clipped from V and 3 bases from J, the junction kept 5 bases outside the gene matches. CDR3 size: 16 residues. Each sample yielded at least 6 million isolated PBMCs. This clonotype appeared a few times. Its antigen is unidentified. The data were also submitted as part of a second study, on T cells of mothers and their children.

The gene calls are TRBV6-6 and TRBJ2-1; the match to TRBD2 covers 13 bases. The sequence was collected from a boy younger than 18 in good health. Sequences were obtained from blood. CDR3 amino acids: CASRSRTSGGYNEQFF. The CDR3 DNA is TGTGCCAGCAGGTCTCGGACTAGCGGGGGCTACAATGAGCAGTTCTTC.